Presented here are 25 T cell receptor beta chains from one specimen sequenced in a study of cytomegalovirus exposure and HLA in healthy donors. The primer mix had 60 Vbeta and 13 Jbeta primers. Method: immunoSEQ multiplex PCR; TCRdb's copy keeps in-frame clones and lacks some. This sample's table reports roughly 34,000 clones. Sequencing used PBMCs. The source of these receptors is a man between 40 and 49 years old in good health and CMV-seronegative.

The chain links TRBV28 to TRBJ1-2, with D uncertain. Trimming removed 1 base from V and 4 bases from J, with 10 bases in between. Germline assignment: CDR1 MDHEN and CDR2 SYDVKM. This CDR3 region has 14 residues. Here the CDR3 reads CASSLSAVLYGYTF. DNA of the CDR3: TGTGCCAGCAGTTTATCGGCGGTACTCTATGGCTACACCTTC.

J is TRBJ2-2 and V is TRBV6-6, with TRBD2 identical over 9 bases. Germline-derived CDR1 and CDR2 are MNHNY and SVGAGI (reference sequence). This CDR3 comprises 16 residues. Trimming at V came to 0 bases and at J to 1 base, leaving 0 bases not matched to a gene. CDR3 sequence: CASSYSTSGNTGELFF. The DNA of the CDR3 is TGTGCCAGCAGTTACTCGACTAGCGGGAACACCGGGGAGCTGTTTTTT.

This chain links TRBV19 with TRBJ2-7; TRBD2 is a possible D gene (5 bases). The CDR3 contains 15 residues. Per germline, CDR1 LNHDA and CDR2 SQIVND (reference sequence). The V end was cut by 1 base, the J end by 3 bases, with 13 bases between. The CDR3 region has the DNA TGTGCCAGTAGTATAGTATCGGGGAGAAGCTACGAGCAGTACTTC. The encoded protein is CASSIVSGRSYEQYF.

The J gene is TRBJ2-4, the V gene TRBV7-9; tentative D call: TRBD1 (6 bases). V gave up 2 bases and J gave up 5 bases, with 13 bases separating them. Germline lookup yields CDR1 SEHNR and CDR2 FQNEAQ (reference sequence). The CDR3 runs 15 residues. CDR3: CASSLPPTGQNIQYF. CDR3 nucleotides: TGTGCCAGCAGCTTACCCCCGACAGGCCAAAACATTCAGTACTTC.

CDR3 residues: CAWSVRGTLKNIQYF. The CDR3 DNA reads TGTGCCTGGAGTGTACGGGGAACCCTCAAAAACATTCAGTACTTC. The chain is built from TRBV30 and TRBJ2-4, with D maybe TRBD2 (5 bases). CDR3 length: 15 amino acids. Per the germline V gene, CDR1 is GTSNPN and CDR2 is SVGIG (reference sequence). Trimming removed 0 bases at V and 3 bases at J, with 12 bases between.

The CDR3 reads CASSLAIAETQYF. CDR3 DNA: TGTGCCAGCAGCTTAGCTATTGCAGAGACCCAGTACTTC. The V gene is TRBV6-5, the J gene TRBJ2-5; D remains unclear. The CDR3 totals 13 residues. Germline V gives CDR1 MNHEY, CDR2 SVGAGI. The ends were cut back, 6 bases at V and 4 bases at J, with 12 bases in the middle.

The chain is built from TRBV7-9 and TRBJ2-7; 8 nucleotides line up with TRBD2. V lost 5 bases, J lost 1 base, and 7 bases stayed unmatched. This CDR3 region has 15 residues. The germline CDR1 and CDR2 sequences are SEHNR and FQNEAQ (reference sequence). In nucleotides, the CDR3 is TGTGCCAGCAGCCTCAGAGCGGGAGAGTCCTACGAGCAGTACTTC. It encodes CASSLRAGESYEQYF.

The chain carries TRBV2 and TRBJ1-1; D remains ambiguous. The germline CDR1 and CDR2 sequences are SNHLY and FYNNEI. This CDR3 contains 14 residues. With 6 bases removed from V and 3 bases from J, the gap between germline ends came to 14 bases. CDR3 in DNA: TGTGCCAGCAGACAGTCCCCGTGGGACACTGAAGCTTTCTTT. Its protein is CASRQSPWDTEAFF.

The chain joins TRBV7-2 to TRBJ2-3; D unresolved. CDR1 is SGHTA, CDR2 FQGNSA, per germline. This CDR3 is 12 amino acids long. V was trimmed by 2 bases and J by 2 bases, leaving 2 bases between them. The CDR3 sequence is CASSLYTDTQYF. The CDR3 DNA reads as TGTGCCAGCAGCTTATACACAGATACGCAGTATTTT.

This chain links TRBV18 with TRBJ1-5; tentatively, D is TRBD1 (5 bases). The germline V gene encodes CDR1 KGHSH and CDR2 LQKENI. This CDR3 is built from 15 residues. V was cut by 2 bases and J by 1 base, with 9 bases left in between. The DNA for the CDR3 is TGTGCCAGCTCACCAGGGAAGGGGAGCAATCAGCCCCAGCATTTT. Residues: CASSPGKGSNQPQHF.

This sequence joins TRBV6-5 and TRBJ2-3; a weak D match, TRBD1 (5 bases). Per germline, CDR1 MNHEY and CDR2 SVGAGI. This CDR3 comprises 14 residues. Trimming shortened V by 4 bases and J by 1 base, and 9 bases separated the two germline ends. The CDR3 DNA reads TGTGCCAGCAGTTTAGGGGCTCGCACAGATACGCAGTATTTT. It translates to CASSLGARTDTQYF.

This chain joins TRBV19 and TRBJ1-1, with TRBD1 matching over 7 bases. The CDR3 consists of 12 residues. Trimming removed 9 bases from V and 3 bases from J; junction bases left unmatched: 4. Germline lookup yields CDR1 LNHDA and CDR2 SQIVND (reference sequence). The CDR3 loop reads CASAQGDTEAFF. The CDR3 coding sequence is TGTGCCAGCGCGCAGGGGGACACTGAAGCTTTCTTT.

This sequence joins TRBV30 and TRBJ1-1; D not resolved. The CDR3 is 13 residues long. Germline V gives CDR1 GTSNPN, CDR2 SVGIG (reference sequence). Trimming took off 4 bases at V and 1 base at J, with 10 bases between the two ends. CDR3 sequence (DNA): TGTGCCTGGATACGACATGAGAACACTGAAGCTTTCTTT. It yields the protein CAWIRHENTEAFF.

The rearrangement links TRBV11-2 to TRBJ1-1; D perhaps matches TRBD1 (5 bases). V lost 5 bases, J lost 2 bases, and 21 bases lay in between. Looked up from germline, CDR1 is SGHAT and CDR2 is FQNNGV. The CDR3 is 17 amino acids. DNA of the CDR3: TGTGCCAGCAGCCTGGGGGGATTTCGGGAGCTTAACACTGAAGCTTTCTTT. This codes for CASSLGGFRELNTEAFF.

This rearrangement joins TRBV14 to TRBJ2-5; D may be TRBD1 (6 bases). Germline loops: CDR1 SGHDN, CDR2 FVKESK. This CDR3 is 13 amino acids long. V gave up 4 bases and J gave up 0 bases, with 6 bases separating them. The CDR3 loop reads CASSRTDQETQYF. The CDR3 DNA sequence: TGTGCCAGCAGCCGGACAGACCAAGAGACCCAGTACTTC.

The chain combines TRBV19 with TRBJ2-7; 10 positions agree with TRBD2. V was pared by 4 bases and J by 3 bases, with 9 bases of the junction left unmatched. The CDR3 runs to 16 residues. The germline CDR1 and CDR2 sequences are LNHDA and SQIVND (reference sequence). CDR3 DNA sequence: TGTGCCAGTAGTAGAGAGAGCGGGAGGGCCCTCTACGAGCAGTACTTC. Translating gives CASSRESGRALYEQYF.

The genes are TRBV7-9 and TRBJ1-3; D ambiguous. In germline, CDR1 is SEHNR, CDR2 FQNEAQ (reference sequence). Trimming stripped 5 bases from V and 3 bases from J, with 11 bases between. CDR3 length: 14 residues. The CDR3 coding sequence is TGTGCCAGCAGCCCCGACTTCAGTGGAAACACCATATATTTT. Protein: CASSPDFSGNTIYF.

This sequence joins TRBV10-2 and TRBJ2-4; perhaps TRBD2 as D (6 bases). V dropped 6 bases and J dropped 0 bases, with 21 bases sitting between them. The CDR3 is made up of 18 amino acids. Germline assignment: CDR1 WSHSY and CDR2 SAAADI. The CDR3 here is CASRSGLNLGLAKNIQYF. In DNA, the CDR3 is TGCGCCAGCAGGAGCGGGCTTAACTTGGGGTTAGCCAAAAACATTCAGTACTTC.

This rearrangement joins TRBV6-5 to TRBJ2-1; D call uncertain. CDR1 MNHEY and CDR2 SVGAGI come from the germline V gene. V was shortened by 7 bases and J by 6 bases, with 13 bases between the two germline ends. This CDR3 is 13 amino acids long. The CDR3 reads CASKALGGNEQFF. CDR3 DNA: TGTGCCAGCAAAGCCTTAGGCGGCAATGAGCAGTTCTTC.

The chain combines TRBV4-1 with TRBJ2-5, with TRBD1 matching 8 bases. The DNA end is more similar to TRBJ2-7, so the J call may be wrong. The CDR3 consists of 17 residues. Germline-derived CDR1 and CDR2 are MGHRA and YSYEKL. CDR3 in amino acids: CASSQWGPGQAPYEQYF. In nucleotides, the CDR3 is TGCGCCAGCAGCCAATGGGGACCGGGACAGGCCCCCTACGAGCAGTACTTC.

CDR3 DNA sequence: TGTGCCAGCAGCGTAATGGGGGCATCACAAGAGACCCAGTACTTC. Its protein product is CASSVMGASQETQYF. J is TRBJ2-5 and V is TRBV9; D is perhaps TRBD1 (6 bases). Trimming took 1 base from V and 2 from J, leaving 12 bases between them. The germline V gene encodes CDR1 SGDLS and CDR2 YYNGEE. The CDR3 is 15 amino acids.

This chain links TRBV4-3 with TRBJ2-3; TRBD2 agrees at 9 bases. The germline gives CDR1 LGHNA, CDR2 YSLEER. V shed 4 bases and J 4 bases; nucleotides not matched to a gene: 9. The CDR3 runs 16 residues. CDR3 DNA sequence: TGCGCCAGCAGCCGAGTGACTAGCGGAGGATCAGATACGCAGTATTTT. Its protein is CASSRVTSGGSDTQYF.

The chain recombines TRBV5-1 with TRBJ2-7; TRBD1 matches 9 bases. CDR3 length: 14 residues. Germline CDR1 SGHRS, CDR2 YFSETQ. Trimming removed 3 bases from V and 3 bases from J; junction bases left unmatched: 4. CDR3 DNA: TGCGCCAGCAGCTCCGGGACAGGGTTCTACGAGCAGTACTTC. Translating gives CASSSGTGFYEQYF.

The rearrangement joins TRBV4-1 to TRBJ2-3, with D unresolved. Trimming stripped 1 base from V and 1 base from J, with 6 bases between. The germline CDR1 and CDR2 sequences are MGHRA and YSYEKL. There are 14 residues in the CDR3. The CDR3 region is CASSQGVGTDTQYF. Written as DNA, the CDR3 is TGCGCCAGCAGCCAAGGAGTCGGCACAGATACGCAGTATTTT.

This sequence joins TRBV28 and TRBJ2-7; 10 bases are a match to TRBD1. V dropped 6 bases and J dropped 7; count of bases not matched to a gene: 6. Per the germline V gene, CDR1 is MDHEN and CDR2 is SYDVKM. The CDR3 consists of 13 residues. This chain's CDR3 is CASRTGQGEEQYF. The CDR3 DNA is TGTGCCAGCAGGACCGGACAGGGGGAAGAGCAGTACTTC.